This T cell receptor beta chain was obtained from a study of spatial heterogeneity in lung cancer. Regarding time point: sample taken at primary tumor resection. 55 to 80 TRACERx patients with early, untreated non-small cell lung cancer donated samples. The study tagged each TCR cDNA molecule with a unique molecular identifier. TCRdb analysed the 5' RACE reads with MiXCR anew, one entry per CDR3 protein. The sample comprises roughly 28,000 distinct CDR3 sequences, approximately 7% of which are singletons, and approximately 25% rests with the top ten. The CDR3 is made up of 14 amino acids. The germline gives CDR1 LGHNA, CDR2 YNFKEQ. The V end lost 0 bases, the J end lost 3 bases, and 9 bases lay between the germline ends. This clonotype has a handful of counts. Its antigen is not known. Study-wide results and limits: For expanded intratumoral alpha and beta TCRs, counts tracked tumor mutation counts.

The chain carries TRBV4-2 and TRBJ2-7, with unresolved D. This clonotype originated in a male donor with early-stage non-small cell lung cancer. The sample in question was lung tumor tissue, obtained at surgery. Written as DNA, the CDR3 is TGTGCCAGCAGCCAAGATTTGGCCGACTACGAGCAGTACTTC. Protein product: CASSQDLADYEQYF.